The rows below give T cell receptor beta chains drawn from one sample of a study of blood T cell repertoires in COVID-19. The method was immunoSEQ multiplex PCR; TCRdb's version includes in-frame clones alone and lacks a portion of them. The sample has under 200,000 clones; around 84% are singletons. Source material: peripheral blood. The receptors stem from a woman between 45 and 65 years old with COVID-19, enrolled during active disease. CDR3s include the opening cysteine and the closing phenylalanine or tryptophan. D genes are given only for firm matches. Clone size is given for some rows only: seen once, a few or many times, or a class if the clone is expanded.

TRBJ2-3	TRBD2	TRBV9	once	CASSVSSGGHTDTQYF	TGTGCCAGCAGCGTCAGTAGCGGGGGCCACACAGATACGCAGTATTTT
TRBJ1-5	.	TRBV27	.	CASSSHRNQGLNQPQHF	TGTGCCAGCAGTTCCCACCGAAACCAGGGGCTCAATCAGCCCCAGCATTTT
TRBJ1-3	TRBD1	TRBV6-5	.	CASSSGTVSGNTIYF	TGTGCCAGCAGTTCCGGGACAGTCTCTGGAAACACCATATATTTT
TRBJ2-5	TRBD1	TRBV7-2	.	CASTYRGETQYF	TGTGCCAGCACCTACAGGGGGGAGACCCAGTACTTC
TRBJ2-1	TRBD2	TRBV4-3	.	CASSLGTSGGAHEQFF	TGCGCCAGCAGCCTTGGGACTAGCGGGGGGGCCCATGAGCAGTTCTTC
TRBJ1-2	.	TRBV2	.	CASSDTGREDYGYTF	TGTGCCAGCAGTGATACGGGAAGGGAGGACTATGGCTACACCTTC
TRBJ2-3	.	TRBV5-1	.	CASSLLADTDTQYF	TGCGCCAGCAGCTTGCTGGCGGACACAGATACGCAGTATTTT
TRBJ1-4	.	TRBV15	many	CATSRDEPGREKLFF	TGTGCCACCAGCAGAGATGAGCCGGGGAGGGAAAAACTGTTTTTT
TRBJ1-6	.	TRBV30	.	CAQRGVGVGSPLHF	TGTGCCCAACGTGGAGTCGGGGTCGGTTCACCCCTCCACTTT
TRBJ2-3	.	TRBV5-1	.	CASSLGQRTDTQYF	TGCGCCAGCAGCTTGGGACAGAGGACAGATACGCAGTATTTT
TRBJ1-2	TRBD1	TRBV9	.	CASSVEEGAGGYTF	TGTGCCAGCAGCGTAGAGGAGGGGGCTGGTGGCTACACCTTC
TRBJ1-1	.	TRBV12-3/TRBV12-4	.	CASSLDGGTEAFF	TGTGCCAGCAGTTTAGATGGGGGGACTGAAGCTTTCTTT
TRBJ2-1	TRBD1	TRBV7-9	.	CASSLDPDRGSYNEQFF	TGTGCCAGCAGCTTAGATCCGGACAGGGGATCCTACAATGAGCAGTTCTTC
TRBJ2-2	.	TRBV7-2	.	CASSPTRDGELFF	TGTGCCAGCAGCCCAACCCGGGACGGGGAGCTGTTTTTT
TRBJ1-4	.	TRBV28	.	CASSLGGRANEKLFF	TGTGCCAGCAGTTTAGGGGGGAGGGCTAATGAAAAACTGTTTTTT
TRBJ2-2	.	TRBV6-5	.	CASTRTGEGGELFF	TGTGCCAGCACCCGAACGGGGGAAGGGGGGGAGCTGTTTTTT
TRBJ1-1	.	TRBV5-1	.	CASSLGALMNTEAFF	TGCGCCAGCAGCTTGGGGGCCCTGATGAACACTGAAGCTTTCTTT
TRBJ1-3	.	TRBV10-3	few	CAISDSGRRNTIYF	TGTGCCATCAGTGACTCCGGTAGAAGAAACACCATATATTTT
TRBJ2-7	.	TRBV28	.	CASSLVHSYEQYF	TGTGCCAGCAGTTTGGTGCACAGCTACGAGCAGTACTTC
TRBJ1-4	.	TRBV6-1	.	CASSDLGREKLFF	TGTGCCAGCAGTGACCTGGGCCGGGAAAAACTGTTTTTT
TRBJ1-2	.	TRBV19	.	CASSRTENVRGYTF	TGTGCCAGTAGTAGGACTGAGAACGTTCGTGGCTACACCTTC
TRBJ2-3	TRBD2	TRBV19	.	CASAPLAGGNTDTQYF	TGTGCCAGTGCCCCTCTGGCGGGGGGGAACACAGATACGCAGTATTTT
TRBJ2-5	.	TRBV5-4	.	CASSLAPGETQYF	TGTGCCAGCAGCTTGGCCCCGGGGGAGACCCAGTACTTC
TRBJ2-2	.	TRBV18	few	CASSPTDSEEIGGELFF	TGTGCCAGCTCACCTACCGACAGTGAGGAAATCGGCGGGGAGCTGTTTTTT
TRBJ2-5	TRBD2	TRBV27	.	CASSSRTSGETQYF	TGTGCCAGCAGTTCACGGACTAGCGGGGAGACCCAGTACTTC
TRBJ1-6	TRBD1	TRBV19	.	CASSLRTGVVHSPLHF	TGTGCCAGTAGTCTACGGACAGGGGTTGTCCATTCACCCCTCCACTTT
TRBJ1-4	.	TRBV16	.	CASRKGGATTNEKLFF	TGTGCCAGCAGAAAGGGCGGGGCGACAACTAATGAAAAACTGTTTTTT
TRBJ1-3	.	TRBV19	few	CASSTGSGNTIYF	TGTGCCAGTAGTACAGGCTCTGGAAACACCATATATTTT
TRBJ2-7	.	TRBV30	few	CAWSRHSYEQYF	TGTGCCTGGAGTAGACACTCCTACGAGCAGTACTTC
TRBJ2-2	.	TRBV2	.	CASSEGTSLGELFF	TGTGCCAGCAGTGAAGGCACTAGCCTCGGGGAGCTGTTTTTT
TRBJ2-7	TRBD1	TRBV7-9	.	CASSLGGQPFYEQYF	TGTGCCAGCAGCTTAGGGGGACAGCCCTTTTACGAGCAGTACTTC
TRBJ2-3	.	TRBV10-2	.	CATSPAQGWDTDTQYF	TGCGCCACCTCTCCCGCACAGGGATGGGACACAGATACGCAGTATTTT
TRBJ1-1	.	TRBV5-1	.	CASSLEGQGGTEAFF	TGCGCCAGCAGCTTGGAGGGGCAGGGAGGCACTGAAGCTTTCTTT
TRBJ2-1	.	TRBV7-2	.	CASSLQVMGQSHNEQFF	TGTGCCAGCAGCTTACAAGTAATGGGGCAGTCCCACAATGAGCAGTTCTTC
TRBJ2-7	TRBD1	TRBV3-1/TRBV3-2	.	CASSQGSSIRGPYEQYF	TGTGCCAGCAGCCAAGGATCCAGTATCAGGGGGCCCTACGAGCAGTACTTC
TRBJ2-5	.	TRBV11-3	.	CASSLGQVEETQYF	TGTGCCAGCAGCTTAGGACAGGTGGAAGAGACCCAGTACTTC
TRBJ1-4	TRBD1	TRBV15	few	CATSRQTGKTNEKLFF	TGTGCCACCAGCAGACAGACAGGGAAAACTAATGAAAAACTGTTTTTT
TRBJ1-4	TRBD1	TRBV7-8	.	CASSLAGQLNEKLFF	TGTGCCAGCAGCTTAGCGGGACAGTTAAATGAAAAACTGTTTTTT
TRBJ1-1	TRBD1	TRBV5-1	.	CASSLNPQGDTEAFF	TGCGCCAGCAGCTTAAACCCCCAGGGGGACACTGAAGCTTTCTTT
TRBJ2-3	TRBD2	TRBV5-1	.	CASSLGSGGSDTQYF	TGCGCCAGCAGCTTGGGTAGCGGGGGCTCAGATACGCAGTATTTT